The next 5 T cell receptor beta chains were all read from a single sample in a study of T cells in Graves' hyperthyroidism and ophthalmopathy. The CDR3 regions of TCR beta were amplified from RNA transcripts. The study used the HTBI primer set for a first-round RT-PCR of the TCR CDR3. In TCRdb, the multiplex PCR reads were re-called with MiXCR into one record per CDR3 protein. The repertoire consists of 500,000 to 550,000 distinct CDR3 sequences, with about 20% occurring once and the leading ten covering about 50%. Sequencing used blood. These TCRs come from a man aged 35 to 55 with Graves' ophthalmopathy.

The sample holds many counts of this clonotype. The chain has TRBV7-6 and TRBJ2-7, with 7 bases matching TRBD1. The V segment lost 5 bases and the J segment 2 bases; nucleotides outside the gene matches: 15. Germline V lookup: CDR1 SGHVS, CDR2 FNYEAQ. This CDR3 contains 17 residues. The CDR3 region is CASSPSPRGGTAYEQYF. CDR3 in DNA: TGTGCCAGCAGCCCCTCCCCGAGAGGGGGCACAGCCTACGAGCAGTACTTC.

The chain carries TRBV4-3 and TRBJ1-3; no reliable D call. V lost 4 bases and J lost 4, with 17 bases in between. The CDR3 is made up of 16 amino acids. The germline V gene has CDR1 LGHNA and CDR2 YSLEER. The CDR3 protein is CASSREGTPQGNTIYF. The CDR3 DNA sequence: TGCGCCAGCAGCCGTGAAGGAACACCGCAAGGAAACACCATATATTTT.

The rearrangement joins TRBV27 to TRBJ1-4; possible D gene TRBD1, 5 bases. Between the trimmed V and J ends, which lost 8 bases and 7 bases, there was a span of 8 bases. The CDR3 is 11 residues long. Looked up from germline, CDR1 is MNHEY and CDR2 is SMNVEV (reference sequence). DNA for the CDR3: TGTGCCAGCTTCGGGGCTGAAAAACTGTTTTTT. This translates into CASFGAEKLFF.

This chain joins TRBV5-1 and TRBJ1-1; no firm D call. This CDR3 region has 14 residues. Germline CDR1 SGHRS, CDR2 YFSETQ. V was pared by 4 bases and J by 5 bases, with 15 bases between. The CDR3 DNA sequence: TGCGCCAGCAGCCCCGGGCCGGGAAGAACTGAAGCTTTCTTT. As protein: CASSPGPGRTEAFF.

The rearrangement uses TRBV6-2 or TRBV6-3 and TRBJ1-1, with D perhaps TRBD1 (5 bases). This CDR3 comprises 13 residues. CDR1 is MNHEY, CDR2 SVGEGT, per germline. The ends were cut back, 5 bases at V and 1 base at J, with 8 bases in the middle. Written as DNA, the CDR3 is TGTGCCAGCAGTCGGGGCCCGAACACTGAAGCTTTCTTT. It yields the protein CASSRGPNTEAFF.